Presented here are 18 T cell receptor beta chains from one specimen sequenced in a study of immune evolution from preneoplasia to lung adenocarcinoma. Libraries were prepared by immunoSEQ multiplex PCR; TCRdb keeps only in-frame clonotypes and omits some of them. The sample has some 41,000 clones, roughly four fifths seen once. The sequenced material came from FFPE invasive lung adenocarcinoma tissue. Every receptor here comes from a person between 55 and 69 years old with lung adenocarcinoma.

This clone appeared once. This chain links TRBV27 with TRBJ1-1; D possibly corresponds to TRBD1 (6 bases). V lost 8 bases, J lost 4 bases, and 11 bases lay in between. Germline loops: CDR1 MNHEY, CDR2 SMNVEV (reference sequence). The CDR3 runs to 12 residues. As DNA, the CDR3 is TGTGCCAGCTCCGAGGGGGGCACTGAAGCTTTCTTT. Its translation is CASSEGGTEAFF.

This clone came up a few times. This chain connects TRBV5-5 to TRBJ2-5; 11 bases are shared with TRBD2. Losses at the gene ends were 2 bases for V and 2 bases for J; bases not matched to a gene: 2. The CDR3 consists of 15 residues. Germline V lookup: CDR1 SGHKS, CDR2 YYEKEE (reference sequence). The CDR3 spells CASSFSGRAQETQYF. CDR3 sequence (DNA): TGTGCCAGCAGCTTTAGCGGGAGGGCTCAAGAGACCCAGTACTTC. Together with reference TRBV5-5 and TRBJ2-5, the CDR3 gives the full variable domain: DAGVTQSPTHLIKTRGQQVTLRCSPISGHKSVSWYQQVLGQGPQFIFQYYEKEERGRGNFPDRFSARQFPNYSSELNVNALLLGDSALYLCASSFSGRAQETQYFGPGTRLLVL.

This chain connects TRBV19 to TRBJ2-3, with TRBD2 as a possible D gene (6 bases). CDR1 LNHDA and CDR2 SQIVND come from the germline V gene (reference sequence). The CDR3 has 17 amino acids. V shed 1 base and J shed 3 bases, with 17 bases lying between them. The CDR3 coding sequence is TGTGCCAGTAGTATAGGAGGACGGGGGAGAGGGACAGATACGCAGTATTTT. Protein sequence: CASSIGGRGRGTDTQYF.

The chain recombines TRBV6-5 with TRBJ1-2, with 8 nucleotides matching TRBD1. Germline assignment: CDR1 MNHEY and CDR2 SVGAGI. The trim removed 5 bases at V and 4 bases at J, leaving 9 bases unmatched. The CDR3 length is 15 residues. The CDR3 nucleotides are TGTGCCAGCAGTCCCGGACAGGGTCTTAGCTATGGCTACACCTTC. This encodes CASSPGQGLSYGYTF.

The genes are TRBV9 and TRBJ2-5; 8 nucleotides match TRBD1. J lost 0 bases, V lost 3 bases, and 4 bases had no gene match. The CDR3 extends over 15 amino acids. CDR1 is SGDLS, CDR2 YYNGEE, per germline. The CDR3 region has the DNA TGTGCCAGCAGCGCGCAGGGGGCCTACCAAGAGACCCAGTACTTC. This gives the protein CASSAQGAYQETQYF. The full variable domain, completed using reference TRBV9 and TRBJ2-5, is DSGVTQTPKHLITATGQRVTLRCSPRSGDLSVYWYQQSLDQGLQFLIQYYNGEERAKGNILERFSAQQFPDLHSELNLSSLELGDSALYFCASSAQGAYQETQYFGPGTRLLVL.

The CDR3 coding sequence is TGTGCCACCAGCAGAGGGACGGCGAACACCGGGGAGCTGTTTTTT. It codes for CATSRGTANTGELFF. This rearrangement joins TRBV15 to TRBJ2-2; D is ambiguous. The CDR3 extends over 15 amino acids. Per germline, CDR1 LNHNV and CDR2 YYDKDF (reference sequence). Trimming stripped 1 base from V and 0 bases from J, with 6 bases between.

This rearrangement joins TRBV28 to TRBJ1-5; the match to TRBD1 covers 11 bases. Germline V gene lookup returns CDR1 MDHEN and CDR2 SYDVKM. Trimming at V came to 5 bases and at J to 6 bases, leaving 3 bases not matched to a gene. This CDR3 comprises 14 residues. The CDR3 bases are TGTGCCAGCAGTGGACAGGGGGCGGCTCAGCCCCAGCATTTT. It yields the protein CASSGQGAAQPQHF.

J is TRBJ2-5 and V is TRBV5-6; D unresolved. From germline, CDR1 is SGHDT and CDR2 YYEEEE. The CDR3 extends over 14 amino acids. Between the trimmed V and J ends, which lost 4 bases and 1 base, there was a span of 11 bases. CDR3 in DNA: TGTGCCAGCAGCATACATCAGACCCAAGAGACCCAGTACTTC. It translates to CASSIHQTQETQYF.

This clone was detected once. The gene calls are TRBV19 and TRBJ2-1; D unresolved. CDR3 length: 13 residues. V was shortened by 6 bases and J by 13 bases, with 19 bases between the two germline ends. Per the germline V gene, CDR1 is LNHDA and CDR2 is SQIVND (reference sequence). The CDR3 reads CASSVLPGNQQFF. DNA for the CDR3: TGTGCCAGTAGCGTTCTTCCGGGTAACCAACAGTTCTTC.

The chain is built from TRBV12-2 and TRBJ2-3; the table's D call of TRBD2 was not tested on the DNA. TRBV12-2 is classified as a pseudogene. CDR3 length equals 15 residues. CDR3 nucleotide sequence: TGTGCAAGTCGCTCAACTAGGGAAAGCACAGATACGCAGTATTTT. It translates to CASRSTRESTDTQYF.

V is TRBV28 and J is TRBJ2-7, with D hard to call. V shed 6 bases and J shed 0 bases, with 12 bases lying between them. The CDR3 contains 14 residues. Germline V gene lookup returns CDR1 MDHEN and CDR2 SYDVKM. CDR3 in DNA: TGTGCCAGCAGCCATGCAGAGAGCTCCTACGAGCAGTACTTC. As protein: CASSHAESSYEQYF.

This chain links TRBV7-8 with TRBJ1-2, with 7 positions matching TRBD1. Germline CDR1 SGHVS, CDR2 FQNEAQ. CDR3 length equals 14 residues. The V and J ends lost 5 bases and 4 bases, in that order; junction bases with no gene match: 7. The CDR3 reads CASSPRDSFYGYTF. In DNA, the CDR3 is TGTGCCAGCAGCCCCAGGGACAGCTTCTATGGCTACACCTTC.

The chain employs TRBV7-8 and TRBJ1-5; 8 nucleotides line up with TRBD1. The V and J ends lost 1 base and 1 base, in that order; junction bases with no gene match: 3. Looked up from germline, CDR1 is SGHVS and CDR2 is FQNEAQ. This CDR3 contains 16 residues. The DNA for the CDR3 is TGTGCCAGCAGCTTAGAGTACAGGGGGAGCAATCAGCCCCAGCATTTT. This gives the protein CASSLEYRGSNQPQHF.

The rearrangement links TRBV2 to TRBJ2-7, with TRBD1 matching 7 bases. The CDR3 covers 15 residues. CDR1 and CDR2 from the germline V gene are SNHLY and FYNNEI. J was trimmed by 1 base and V by 6 bases; bases with no gene match: 9. CDR3 residues: CASRPQGSPSYEQYF. The CDR3 DNA reads as TGTGCCAGCAGACCACAGGGGTCCCCTTCCTACGAGCAGTACTTC.

The rearrangement uses TRBV14 and TRBJ2-2, with D tentatively TRBD2 (5 bases). V was shortened by 2 bases and J by 0 bases, with 7 bases between the two germline ends. Germline V gene sequence: CDR1 SGHDN, CDR2 FVKESK. The CDR3 contains 15 residues. The CDR3 sequence: CASSQRTANTGELFF. In DNA form, the CDR3 reads TGTGCCAGCAGCCAACGGACTGCGAACACCGGGGAGCTGTTTTTT.

The chain employs TRBV5-4 and TRBJ1-2; D is ambiguous. Per the germline V gene, CDR1 is SGHNT and CDR2 is YYREEE (reference sequence). This CDR3 region has 14 residues. V gave up 4 bases and J gave up 7 bases, with 17 bases separating them. CDR3 sequence (DNA): TGTGCCAGCAGCCTCGATCTCAGCTCAGGTGGCTACACCTTC. Protein product: CASSLDLSSGGYTF. Full variable domain (missing parts from reference TRBV5-4 and TRBJ1-2): ETGVTQSPTHLIKTRGQQVTLRCSSQSGHNTVSWYQQALGQGPQFIFQYYREEENGRGNFPPRFSGLQFPNYSSELNVNALELDDSALYLCASSLDLSSGGYTFGSGTRLTVV.

This clone was seen more than once but under ten times. V is TRBV27 and J is TRBJ2-7; tentatively, D is TRBD1 or TRBD2 (6 bases each). The CDR3 has 16 amino acids. With 5 bases removed from V and 6 bases from J, the gap between germline ends came to 23 bases. Germline values: CDR1 MNHEY, CDR2 SMNVEV (reference sequence). The DNA of the CDR3 is TGTGCCAGCAGTCCCGCGGGGTCGGGGGCTCTACGCGAGCAGTACTTC. Translating it yields CASSPAGSGALREQYF.

CDR3 bases: TGTGCCATTTCTAGCGGGAGCCCGGGTGAGCAGTTCTTC. Translating it yields CAISSGSPGEQFF. The V gene is TRBV10-3, the J gene TRBJ2-1, with 10 nucleotides matching TRBD2. Germline CDR1 ENHRY, CDR2 SYGVKD. The CDR3 runs 13 residues. J gave up 9 bases and V 9 bases, and 8 bases lay outside the gene matches.